One sample yielded the 24 T cell receptor beta chains listed below, sequenced in a study of T cells in Graves' hyperthyroidism and ophthalmopathy. The CDR3 regions of TCR beta were amplified from RNA transcripts. During a first-round RT-PCR of the TCR CDR3, the HTBI primer set was used. Each CDR3 protein gets one entry after TCRdb re-called the multiplex PCR reads with MiXCR. The sample holds over 500,000 distinct CDR3 sequences, around 43% seen once. Sequenced input: peripheral blood or thyroid tissue (not recorded which). All receptors derive from an adult woman with Graves' disease, either hyperthyroidism or ophthalmopathy (not recorded which).

The table lists this clonotype with many counts. The chain employs TRBV19 and TRBJ1-1, with D unclear. The CDR3 length is 14 residues. Trimming took off 3 bases at V and 4 bases at J, with 12 bases between the two ends. Germline values: CDR1 LNHDA, CDR2 SQIVND (reference sequence). CDR3 nucleotide sequence: TGTGCCAGTAGTATCACGGGAATGGGCACTGAAGCTTTCTTT. It yields the protein CASSITGMGTEAFF.

V is TRBV7-2 and J is TRBJ2-5; weak D call: TRBD1 (6 bases). This CDR3 is 15 amino acids long. From germline, CDR1 is SGHTA and CDR2 FQGNSA. V was clipped by 1 base and J by 3 bases, with 12 bases between them. The CDR3 nucleotides read TGTGCCAGCAGCTTAGAGTTTAGGGACAAAGAGACCCAGTACTTC. It yields the protein CASSLEFRDKETQYF.

The rearrangement links TRBV25-1 to TRBJ1-1; no definite D call. Trimming pared 1 base from V and 2 bases from J, leaving 5 bases between. Germline loops: CDR1 MGHDK, CDR2 SYGVNS. This CDR3 comprises 13 residues. The CDR3 here is CASSEFFNTEAFF. The CDR3 DNA reads as TGTGCCAGCAGTGAATTTTTCAACACTGAAGCTTTCTTT.

The chain couples TRBV7-9 to TRBJ2-2; D tentatively fits TRBD1 or TRBD2 (6 bases each). Germline CDR1 is SEHNR and CDR2 is FQNEAQ (reference sequence). Trimming removed 5 bases from V and 1 base from J, with 14 bases in between. The CDR3 loop spans 16 amino acids. The CDR3: CASSQEAGQNTGELFF. The DNA for the CDR3 is TGTGCCAGCAGCCAGGAGGCGGGACAGAACACCGGGGAGCTGTTTTTT.

This clonotype showed up just a few times. The rearrangement uses TRBV9 and TRBJ1-2, with 7 bases aligning to TRBD1. The ends lost 2 bases at V and 8 bases at J; junction bases unmatched: 9. CDR1 is SGDLS, CDR2 YYNGEE, per germline. This CDR3 has 14 amino acids. The CDR3 loop reads CASSVASGTEGYTF. DNA for the CDR3: TGTGCCAGCAGCGTGGCCTCCGGGACAGAAGGCTACACCTTC.

V is TRBV19 and J is TRBJ1-1; 7 bases are a match to TRBD1. CDR1 LNHDA and CDR2 SQIVND come from the germline V gene (reference sequence). J gave up 1 base and V 3 bases, and 2 bases lay outside the gene matches. This CDR3 region has 14 residues. CDR3: CASSIGQENTEAFF. For the CDR3, the DNA is TGTGCCAGTAGTATCGGACAGGAGAACACTGAAGCTTTCTTT.

This clonotype occurred many times. The chain couples TRBV6-4 to TRBJ2-2; the D is unclear. Trimming removed 0 bases from V and 2 bases from J, with 7 bases in between. In germline, CDR1 is MRHNA, CDR2 SNTAGT. The CDR3 has 15 residues. Written as DNA, the CDR3 is TGTGCCAGCAGTGACTCAGACCATAACACCGGGGAGCTGTTTTTT. It translates to CASSDSDHNTGELFF.

In this sample, this clonotype turned up many times. The V gene is TRBV9, the J gene TRBJ1-5; 7 nucleotides align to TRBD1. Per the germline V gene, CDR1 is SGDLS and CDR2 is YYNGEE. There are 14 residues in the CDR3. J lost 5 bases, V lost 3 bases, and 5 bases had no gene match. The CDR3 sequence is CASSAGTEDQPQHF. DNA of the CDR3: TGTGCCAGCAGCGCAGGGACAGAGGATCAGCCCCAGCATTTT. Full variable domain (outside the CDR3, taken from reference TRBV9 and TRBJ1-5): DSGVTQTPKHLITATGQRVTLRCSPRSGDLSVYWYQQSLDQGLQFLIQYYNGEERAKGNILERFSAQQFPDLHSELNLSSLELGDSALYFCASSAGTEDQPQHFGDGTRLSIL.

The chain combines TRBV6-6 with TRBJ1-1; possibly TRBD1 for D (5 bases). Germline assignment: CDR1 MNHNY and CDR2 SVGAGI (reference sequence). The CDR3 contains 11 residues. The CDR3 region is CVSRGLAEAFF. CDR3 sequence (DNA): TGTGTCTCTAGGGGTCTGGCTGAAGCTTTCTTT.

Ten or more counts support this clonotype. This rearrangement joins TRBV12-3 or TRBV12-4 to TRBJ1-2, with TRBD1 matching 7 bases. Trimming cost V 6 bases and J 6 bases; bases outside gene matches: 4. This CDR3 has 12 residues. The CDR3 sequence is CASSSTGNGYTF. CDR3 in DNA: TGTGCCAGCAGCTCGACAGGGAATGGCTACACCTTC.

The V and J genes are TRBV7-9 and TRBJ1-1; possible D gene TRBD1, 5 bases. The CDR3 is 13 amino acids. V dropped 2 bases and J dropped 6 bases, with 10 bases sitting between them. CDR1 is SEHNR, CDR2 FQNEAQ, per germline (reference sequence). CDR3 nucleotide sequence: TGTGCCAGCAGCTTAAGACCGGGGGCTGAAGCTTTCTTT. It yields the protein CASSLRPGAEAFF.

This clonotype occurred a few times. The V gene is TRBV7-6, the J gene TRBJ2-7; D may be TRBD1 (6 bases). The CDR3 extends over 16 amino acids. Germline V gives CDR1 SGHVS, CDR2 FNYEAQ. Trimming shortened V by 5 bases and J by 2 bases, and 19 bases separated the two germline ends. The CDR3 is CASSPGASDSTYEQYF. The CDR3 region has the DNA TGTGCCAGCAGCCCAGGGGCGTCGGACTCCACCTACGAGCAGTACTTC. The full variable domain, in which reference TRBV7-6 and TRBJ2-7 provide the parts outside the CDR3, is GAGVSQSPRYKVTKRGQDVALRCDPISGHVSLYWYRQALGQGPEFLTYFNYEAQQDKSGLPNDRFSAERPEGSISTLTIQRTEQRDSAMYRCASSPGASDSTYEQYFGPGTRLTVT.

The chain has TRBV11-2 and TRBJ2-7; 9 nucleotides match TRBD2. The CDR3 totals 16 residues. CDR1 SGHAT and CDR2 FQNNGV come from the germline V gene. CDR3: CASGLVLASGMYEQYF. The DNA of the CDR3 is TGTGCTAGTGGTTTGGTACTGGCTAGCGGGATGTACGAGCAGTACTTC.

The chain combines TRBV12-3 or TRBV12-4 with TRBJ2-3; no firm D call. CDR3 length equals 15 residues. V was pared by 4 bases and J by 2 bases, with 13 bases between. CDR3 sequence reads: CASSYSAIFTDTQYF. The CDR3 nucleotides read TGTGCCAGCAGTTACTCGGCCATCTTCACAGATACGCAGTATTTT.

The genes are TRBV20-1 and TRBJ2-2; TRBD1 matches at 9 bases. V shed 5 bases, J shed 9 bases, and the junction held 7 bases outside the gene matches. The CDR3 totals 13 residues. Germline CDR1 reads DFQATT; CDR2 reads SNEGSKA (reference sequence). CDR3 nucleotide sequence: TGCAGTGCTGGGAGACAGGGGGTGTGGGAGCTGTTTTTT. This codes for CSAGRQGVWELFF.

This clonotype was detected ten times or more. J is TRBJ2-5 and V is TRBV7-2; D is perhaps TRBD2 (5 bases). Germline CDR1 and CDR2: SGHTA and FQGNSA. Trimming removed 0 bases from V and 5 bases from J, with 10 bases in between. The CDR3 loop spans 14 amino acids. CDR3 region: CASSLAGARETQYF. DNA of the CDR3: TGTGCCAGCAGCTTAGCGGGAGCGCGGGAGACCCAGTACTTC.

A single count supports this clonotype. This sequence joins TRBV15 and TRBJ1-2; weak D call: TRBD1 (6 bases). Germline CDR1 is LNHNV and CDR2 is YYDKDF (reference sequence). Trimming removed 4 bases at V and 7 bases at J, with 19 bases between. This CDR3 has 15 residues. This CDR3 is CATSTETGRIGGYTF. The CDR3 region has the DNA TGTGCCACCAGCACCGAGACAGGCCGAATCGGTGGCTACACCTTC.

This rearrangement joins TRBV24-1 to TRBJ2-5; 8 nucleotides line up with TRBD2. The germline V gene has CDR1 KGHDR and CDR2 SFDVKD. There are 16 residues in the CDR3. V shed 5 bases and J 1 base; nucleotides not matched to a gene: 8. The CDR3 spells CATSGVVGRAQETQYF. CDR3 DNA: TGTGCCACCAGTGGTGTAGTCGGGAGGGCCCAAGAGACCCAGTACTTC.

This clonotype appeared a few times. The chain is built from TRBV4-1 and TRBJ1-2; no firm D call. CDR1 and CDR2 from the germline V gene are MGHRA and YSYEKL. The CDR3 loop spans 17 amino acids. V lost 1 base, J lost 1 base, and 16 bases lay in between. The CDR3, as DNA: TGCGCCAGCAGCCAAGTGGGGAGACTTCGAGGTAACTATGGCTACACCTTC. It specifies CASSQVGRLRGNYGYTF.

The chain has TRBV2 and TRBJ1-6, with 11 bases identical to TRBD1. The germline CDR1 and CDR2 sequences are SNHLY and FYNNEI. Trimming at V came to 5 bases and at J to 7 bases, leaving 10 bases not matched to a gene. The CDR3 runs 17 residues. The CDR3 region has the DNA TGTGCCAGCAGTTTATCCCCCGGGACAGGGGGGAATTCACCCCTCCACTTT. Translating gives CASSLSPGTGGNSPLHF.

To note about this clonotype: Since no conserved phenylalanine or tryptophan closes the CDR3, a read error is the likely cause. It is unclear where the CDR3 begins or ends on the DNA, so no DNA is shown, and the CDR3 is as TCRdb lists it. This chain uses TRBV7-9 with TRBJ2-6; the table's D call, TRBD1, has no DNA check behind it. Germline V gives CDR1 SEHNR, CDR2 FQNEAQ (reference sequence). The CDR3 is made up of 11 amino acids, end residues included. The CDR3 region is CASSGTGVGAA.

There are many counts of this clonotype. The chain recombines TRBV10-1 with TRBJ2-7, with D hard to call. From germline, CDR1 is WNHNN and CDR2 SYGVQD (reference sequence). With 8 bases removed from V and 6 bases from J, the gap between germline ends came to 8 bases. The CDR3 runs 10 residues. The CDR3 protein is CASVTVEQYF. The CDR3, as DNA: TGCGCCAGCGTAACTGTCGAGCAGTACTTC.

This clonotype was detected only a few times. The rearrangement uses TRBV4-1 and TRBJ2-7, with 7 bases matching TRBD1. V dropped 1 base and J dropped 4; count of bases not matched to a gene: 10. The CDR3 totals 16 residues. From germline, CDR1 is MGHRA and CDR2 YSYEKL. This CDR3 is CASSQATDRNPYEQYF. The CDR3 DNA sequence: TGCGCCAGCAGCCAAGCAACGGACAGGAACCCTTACGAGCAGTACTTC.

The V gene is TRBV7-6, the J gene TRBJ1-2; possible D gene TRBD1, 5 bases. Germline V gene data show CDR1 as SGHVS and CDR2 as FNYEAQ. V was pared by 5 bases and J by 6 bases, with 16 bases between. There are 14 residues in the CDR3. The CDR3 nucleotides are TGTGCCAGCAGCCCCAACTCCGGGGACGATGGCTACACCTTC. It codes for CASSPNSGDDGYTF.